Below, 7 T cell receptor beta chains from the same sample are listed, as sequenced in a study of cytomegalovirus exposure and HLA in healthy donors. PCR was performed using 60 Vbeta and 13 Jbeta primers. The repertoire was sequenced with immunoSEQ multiplex PCR; TCRdb's copy has only in-frame clones and lacks some. The sample has approximately 260,000 clones; 80% to 95% are singletons. The specimen was PBMCs. The source of these receptors is a girl aged 2 to 9 in good health and CMV-seronegative.

As DNA, the CDR3 is TGCGCCAGCAGCTATACAGGGGGCGAGTATGGCTACACCTTC. Its protein product is CASSYTGGEYGYTF. The chain couples TRBV5-1 to TRBJ1-2; 9 bases agree with TRBD1. V was clipped by 3 bases and J by 5 bases; unmatched bases: 5. Germline V gene sequence: CDR1 SGHRS, CDR2 YFSETQ. The CDR3 loop spans 14 amino acids.

V is TRBV5-1 and J is TRBJ1-6; the D is unclear. Germline V CDR1 and CDR2: SGHRS, YFSETQ. V was cut by 7 bases and J by 5 bases, with 13 bases left in between. This CDR3 is built from 14 residues. The CDR3 loop reads CASGEGLNNSPLHF. The CDR3 nucleotides are TGCGCCAGCGGCGAGGGCCTTAATAATTCACCCCTCCACTTT.

This chain links TRBV28 with TRBJ1-2; 7 nucleotides line up with TRBD1. The germline gives CDR1 MDHEN, CDR2 SYDVKM. V trimming: 4 bases; J trimming: 4 bases; junction bases outside the gene matches: 9. CDR3 size: 15 residues. CDR3 loop: CASSSRTGVPYGYTF. The CDR3 DNA reads as TGTGCCAGCAGTTCCCGGACAGGCGTCCCCTATGGCTACACCTTC.

This clone was counted a few times. The CDR3 sequence: CASSPYPGRENTEAFF. The CDR3 region has the DNA TGCGCCAGCAGCCCATACCCCGGACGGGAGAACACTGAAGCTTTCTTT. This chain joins TRBV5-1 and TRBJ1-1, with unresolved D. V was trimmed by 4 bases and J by 1 base, leaving 17 bases between them. This CDR3 spans 16 amino acids. Germline lookup yields CDR1 SGHRS and CDR2 YFSETQ.

The chain uses TRBV5-5 and TRBJ1-5, with 7 bases lining up with TRBD1. Germline V gene data show CDR1 as SGHKS and CDR2 as YYEKEE (reference sequence). The CDR3 runs 13 residues. The J segment lost 9 bases and the V segment lost 3 bases, leaving 6 bases of the junction unmatched. CDR3: CASSWTGPGPQHF. The CDR3 DNA follows: TGTGCCAGCAGCTGGACAGGCCCGGGGCCCCAGCATTTT.

This chain links TRBV6-5 with TRBJ1-6; the match to TRBD1 covers 7 bases. This CDR3 is built from 15 residues. Per germline, CDR1 MNHEY and CDR2 SVGAGI. J gave up 10 bases and V 0 bases, and 6 bases lay outside the gene matches. The CDR3 loop reads CASSYSGQPGSPLHF. The CDR3, as DNA: TGTGCCAGCAGTTACTCGGGACAGCCTGGATCACCCCTCCACTTT.

The rearrangement links TRBV2 to TRBJ2-7, with TRBD2 identical over 7 bases. The CDR3 is 14 amino acids. The V and J ends lost 5 bases and 2 bases, in that order; junction bases with no gene match: 6. CDR1 SNHLY and CDR2 FYNNEI come from the germline V gene. The CDR3 here is CASSFGRRTYEQYF. The CDR3 bases are TGTGCCAGCAGTTTCGGGAGGAGGACCTACGAGCAGTACTTC.